The entry below gives a single TCR beta chain sequence along with its context. Produced via immunoSEQ multiplex PCR; TCRdb's table is partial and in-frame only. The sample consists of about 300,000 clones, around 86% of them appearing once. This sample stems from a study of blood T cell repertoires in COVID-19. Germline V gene sequence: CDR1 MNHEY, CDR2 SVGAGI. Trimming pared 6 bases from V and 2 bases from J, leaving 6 bases between. The CDR3 has 12 amino acids. This sequence was found in a man in his sixties or seventies with acute or convalescent COVID-19. The chain uses TRBV6-5 and TRBJ2-3; no clear D gene. Source material: peripheral blood. DNA of the CDR3: TGTGCCAGCAGCCTAAACACAGATACGCAGTATTTT. Translation gives CASSLNTDTQYF.